This entry features one TCR beta chain sequence. The sample originates from a study of OX40 agonist ivuxolimab in advanced cancers. Systemic immunosuppression or autoimmune disease history was grounds to exclude patients. The CDR3 length is 11 residues. V shed 4 bases and J shed 8 bases, with 11 bases lying between them. CDR1 is SQVTM, CDR2 ANQGSEA, per germline. Assay used: immunoSEQ multiplex PCR; TCRdb lists only in-frame clones, some missing. The sample lists some 73,000 clones; about 86% were seen once. This chain uses TRBV29-1 with TRBJ1-2; D might be TRBD1 (5 bases). The TCR originated in an adult with an advanced solid tumor such as melanoma, head and neck, liver or kidney cancer. Sequenced here: CD4+ or CD8+ T cells sorted from blood, sampled in a trial of the OX40 agonist ivuxolimab. The CDR3 sequence is CSVGGTLGYTF. The CDR3 nucleotides read TGCAGCGTTGGAGGGACGCTCGGCTACACCTTC.